These 25 T cell receptor beta chains were all obtained from the same sample, sequenced in a study of T cell responses to AZD1222 COVID-19 vaccine. Some clones are missing from TCRdb's copy, which holds only in-frame ones; the method was immunoSEQ multiplex PCR. This sample has roughly 100,000 clones, with approximately 92% found just once. The sequencing used peripheral blood, collected 28 days after the second AZD1222 dose. These receptors all come from an adult who received the AZD1222 COVID-19 vaccine.

The rearrangement links TRBV19 to TRBJ1-3, with D hard to call. The V gene's germline CDR1 is LNHDA and CDR2 SQIVND (reference sequence). Trimming left V 3 bases short and J 1 base short, with 13 bases between. The CDR3 is 16 amino acids. CDR3 bases: TGTGCCAGTAGTATCGGGCAGGCTAATTCTGGAAACACCATATATTTT. Translated: CASSIGQANSGNTIYF.

This chain joins TRBV7-6 and TRBJ2-3; 9 bases are shared with TRBD2. The V segment lost 5 bases and the J segment 2 bases; nucleotides outside the gene matches: 5. The CDR3 is 15 residues long. Per germline, CDR1 SGHVS and CDR2 FNYEAQ. The CDR3 nucleotides read TGTGCCAGCAGCAGAGCGGGAGGTTTCACAGATACGCAGTATTTT. It translates to CASSRAGGFTDTQYF.

The CDR3 is CASSLARTGGTEAFF. CDR3 nucleotides: TGTGCCAGCAGCTTAGCGCGGACAGGGGGCACTGAAGCTTTCTTT. This sequence joins TRBV7-9 and TRBJ1-1; 10 nucleotides align to TRBD1. The CDR3 is 15 residues long. CDR1 SEHNR and CDR2 FQNEAQ come from the germline V gene (reference sequence). Germline trimming cut 0 bases from V and 4 bases from J; bases unmatched to any gene: 2.

Written as DNA, the CDR3 is TGTGCCAGCAGCTTGCTAGCGGGAGGCAATGAGCAGTTCTTC. Its translation: CASSLLAGGNEQFF. The chain is built from TRBV11-2 and TRBJ2-1; 11 bases line up with TRBD2. Trimming removed 3 bases from V and 6 bases from J; junction bases left unmatched: 1. The CDR3 spans 14 residues. Germline CDR1 SGHAT, CDR2 FQNNGV.

The CDR3 DNA follows: TGTGCCAGCAGTGAGGGGGCCTCGGGCACTGAAGCTTTCTTT. Encoded protein: CASSEGASGTEAFF. The chain carries TRBV6-2 or TRBV6-3 and TRBJ1-1; 7 bases map to TRBD1. This CDR3 comprises 14 residues. From germline, CDR1 is MNHEY and CDR2 SVGEGT. J lost 4 bases, V lost 5 bases, and 7 bases had no gene match.

This sequence joins TRBV11-1 and TRBJ2-5; maybe TRBD2 (5 bases). The V end lost 1 base, the J end lost 7 bases, and 13 bases lay between the germline ends. Germline V gives CDR1 SGHAT, CDR2 FQDESV (reference sequence). The CDR3 is made up of 14 amino acids. The CDR3 region is CASSLGLAVGTQYF. CDR3 sequence (DNA): TGTGCCAGCAGCTTAGGTCTAGCCGTAGGGACCCAGTACTTC.

V and J are TRBV19 and TRBJ1-6, with 7 bases lining up with TRBD1. CDR1 is LNHDA and CDR2 is SQIVND in the germline V gene (reference sequence). Losses at the gene ends were 5 bases for V and 10 bases for J; bases not matched to a gene: 8. The CDR3 extends over 14 amino acids. The CDR3 sequence is CASSPRQGGSPLHF. The CDR3 DNA reads as TGTGCCAGTAGTCCTCGACAGGGCGGCTCACCCCTCCACTTT. The full variable domain, in which reference TRBV19 and TRBJ1-6 provide the parts outside the CDR3, is DGGITQSPKYLFRKEGQNVTLSCEQNLNHDAMYWYRQDPGQGLRLIYYSQIVNDFQKGDIAEGYSVSREKKESFPLTVTSAQKNPTAFYLCASSPRQGGSPLHFGNGTRLTVT.

The chain carries TRBV28 and TRBJ2-1, with D uncertain. The V gene's germline CDR1 is MDHEN and CDR2 SYDVKM. V lost 6 bases, J lost 3 bases, and 9 bases lay in between. CDR3 size: 13 residues. The CDR3 DNA reads TGTGCCAGCAGGGCTTACGTCTACAATGAGCAGTTCTTC. Translation gives CASRAYVYNEQFF.

This chain connects TRBV5-1 to TRBJ2-1, with 7 bases aligning to TRBD2. CDR3 length: 15 residues. V dropped 4 bases and J dropped 0; count of bases not matched to a gene: 4. Germline V gene data show CDR1 as SGHRS and CDR2 as YFSETQ. The DNA for the CDR3 is TGCGCCAGCAGCCTGAGCGGGAACTCCTACAATGAGCAGTTCTTC. It translates to CASSLSGNSYNEQFF.

The rearrangement uses TRBV3-1 (or the pseudogene TRBV3-2) and TRBJ2-7; no definite D call. Germline CDR1 is LGHDT and CDR2 is YNNKEL (reference sequence). The CDR3 length is 15 residues. Trimming removed 0 bases at V and 3 bases at J, with 12 bases between. The CDR3 DNA reads TGTGCCAGCAGCCAAGATTGGGCCAGGTACTACGAGCAGTACTTC. The encoded protein is CASSQDWARYYEQYF.

This rearrangement joins TRBV7-3 to TRBJ1-6, with 10 bases matching TRBD1. This CDR3 comprises 15 residues. Losses at the gene ends were 1 base for V and 7 bases for J; bases not matched to a gene: 1. The germline V gene has CDR1 SGHTA and CDR2 FQGTGA. The chain's CDR3 is CASSLMGQGNSPLHF. Here the CDR3 DNA reads TGTGCCAGCAGCTTAATGGGACAGGGGAATTCACCCCTCCACTTT.

This chain uses TRBV28 with TRBJ2-1, with 7 positions matching TRBD1. The CDR3 runs to 14 residues. In germline, CDR1 is MDHEN, CDR2 SYDVKM. The junction had 2 bases not matched to a gene; V was cut back by 3 bases and J by 3 bases. DNA for the CDR3: TGTGCCAGCAGTTTCCGGACAGGCTACAATGAGCAGTTCTTC. Translating gives CASSFRTGYNEQFF.

The chain combines TRBV6-2 or TRBV6-3 with TRBJ2-7; 10 nucleotides agree with TRBD1. This CDR3 comprises 16 residues. CDR1 MNHEY and CDR2 SVGEGT come from the germline V gene. V lost 4 bases, J lost 3 bases, and 9 bases stayed unmatched. The CDR3 region has the DNA TGTGCCAGCAGTTCGGATACCGGGACAGGGGTCTACGAGCAGTACTTC. Protein sequence: CASSSDTGTGVYEQYF.

This clone was seen a single time. The V and J genes are TRBV4-2 and TRBJ1-1; tentative D call: TRBD1 (6 bases). This CDR3 spans 14 amino acids. The germline V gene has CDR1 LGHNA and CDR2 YNFKEQ. The V end was cut by 0 bases, the J end by 3 bases, with 8 bases between. The CDR3 bases are TGTGCCAGCAGCCAAGACGGGGGGCACACTGAAGCTTTCTTT. This translates into CASSQDGGHTEAFF.

The rearrangement joins TRBV28 to TRBJ2-7; D is possibly TRBD2 (5 bases). The CDR3 consists of 14 residues. The V end lost 5 bases, the J end lost 11 bases, and 22 bases lay between the germline ends. The germline CDR1 and CDR2 sequences are MDHEN and SYDVKM. Here the CDR3 reads CASSPGLEMTGKYF. The CDR3 DNA reads as TGTGCCAGCAGTCCCGGACTGGAGATGACGGGGAAGTACTTC.

This chain links TRBV11-3 with TRBJ2-2, with 7 bases aligning to TRBD1. CDR1 is SGHNT, CDR2 YENEEA, per germline. The CDR3 extends over 16 amino acids. J lost 3 bases, V lost 5 bases, and 9 bases had no gene match. This chain's CDR3 is CASSKRQGWDTGELFF. CDR3 sequence (DNA): TGTGCCAGCAGCAAGAGACAGGGTTGGGACACCGGGGAGCTGTTTTTT.

The chain joins TRBV5-4 to TRBJ2-7; no definite D call. V shed 4 bases and J shed 0 bases, with 8 bases lying between them. The CDR3 runs to 13 residues. The germline V gene has CDR1 SGHNT and CDR2 YYREEE (reference sequence). CDR3 in DNA: TGTGCCAGCAGCGGGCTGAACTCCTACGAGCAGTACTTC. Its translation is CASSGLNSYEQYF.

The rearrangement uses TRBV28 and TRBJ2-6, with D possibly matching TRBD1 (6 bases). Trimming pared 7 bases from V and 2 bases from J, leaving 9 bases between. CDR3 length: 14 amino acids. In germline, CDR1 is MDHEN, CDR2 SYDVKM. CDR3 amino acids: CASIKGAGANVLTF. The CDR3 bases are TGTGCCAGCATCAAGGGGGCTGGGGCCAACGTCCTGACTTTC.

V gene TRBV28 combines with J gene TRBJ2-1; 8 bases match TRBD2. Germline CDR1 is MDHEN and CDR2 is SYDVKM. V was pared by 6 bases and J by 7 bases, with 11 bases of the junction left unmatched. This CDR3 has 15 amino acids. The CDR3 loop is CASRAGTSRRNEQFF. The CDR3 nucleotides are TGTGCCAGCAGGGCCGGGACTAGTAGGAGAAATGAGCAGTTCTTC.

This chain joins TRBV5-8 and TRBJ2-7, with 8 bases aligning to TRBD1. This CDR3 is 17 amino acids long. Germline lookup yields CDR1 SGHTS and CDR2 YDEGEE. V lost 0 bases to trimming and J lost 4 bases; unmatched junction nucleotides: 12. CDR3 residues: CASSLAGKTGVGYEQYF. For the CDR3, the DNA is TGTGCCAGCAGCTTGGCCGGGAAGACAGGGGTCGGGTACGAGCAGTACTTC.

V and J are TRBV7-2 and TRBJ2-3; possibly TRBD1 or TRBD2 for D (6 bases each). The germline V gene has CDR1 SGHTA and CDR2 FQGNSA. The CDR3 covers 16 residues. V was trimmed by 1 base and J by 3 bases, leaving 14 bases between them. The CDR3 nucleotides are TGTGCCAGCAGCTTAGGAGGCACAGGGACTACAGATACGCAGTATTTT. This codes for CASSLGGTGTTDTQYF.

The chain couples TRBV11-2 to TRBJ1-1; D remains unclear. The V end was cut by 2 bases, the J end by 4 bases, with 11 bases between. Germline loops: CDR1 SGHAT, CDR2 FQNNGV. This CDR3 comprises 14 residues. The CDR3 bases are TGTGCCAGCAGCTTATCTCAGGCGGGCACTGAAGCTTTCTTT. Translation gives CASSLSQAGTEAFF. Together with reference TRBV11-2 and TRBJ1-1, the CDR3 gives the full variable domain: EAGVAQSPRYKIIEKRQSVAFWCNPISGHATLYWYQQILGQGPKLLIQFQNNGVVDDSQLPKDRFSAERLKGVDSTLKIQPAKLEDSAVYLCASSLSQAGTEAFFGQGTRLTVV.

The genes are TRBV5-8 and TRBJ1-6; 7 bases fit TRBD1. The V segment lost 3 bases and the J segment 3 bases; nucleotides outside the gene matches: 9. The CDR3 has 17 residues. CDR1 is SGHTS, CDR2 YDEGEE, per germline. CDR3 amino acids: CASSYPRQGNYNSPLHF. CDR3 nucleotide sequence: TGTGCCAGCAGCTATCCTCGACAGGGAAACTATAATTCACCCCTCCACTTT.

V and J are TRBV9 and TRBJ2-1; 8 bases agree with TRBD1. Germline V gene sequence: CDR1 SGDLS, CDR2 YYNGEE. The CDR3 is 15 residues long. V shed 4 bases and J 2 bases; nucleotides not matched to a gene: 5. This chain's CDR3 is CASSPTGATYNEQFF. Here the CDR3 DNA reads TGTGCCAGCAGCCCGACAGGGGCTACCTACAATGAGCAGTTCTTC.

This rearrangement joins TRBV7-9 to TRBJ1-1, with D perhaps matching TRBD1 (6 bases). V was clipped by 1 base and J by 1 base, with 10 bases between them. Germline V gene data show CDR1 as SEHNR and CDR2 as FQNEAQ (reference sequence). The CDR3 extends over 15 amino acids. In DNA, the CDR3 is TGTGCCAGCAGCTTAGAGGGGGGGCAGAACACTGAAGCTTTCTTT. This gives the protein CASSLEGGQNTEAFF.